This T cell receptor (beta chain) came from a study of neoadjuvant anti-PD-1 for oral cavity cancer. Described time point: after neoadjuvant nivolumab, at surgical resection. Patients had newly diagnosed, untreated stage II-IVA oral cavity squamous cell carcinoma. Cohort: HPV-negative, locally advanced oral cavity squamous cell carcinoma patients. This clone was seen once. Sequencing used immunoSEQ multiplex PCR; TCRdb keeps in-frame clones, though not all of them. The repertoire consists of more than 11,000 clones, with roughly 70% occurring once and the leading ten covering approximately 2.9%. The TCR originated in a person aged 35 to 85 with oral cavity squamous cell carcinoma. The sample was PBMCs, taken after nivolumab (anti-PD-1) treatment.

CDR3 protein: CASSEDGVRETQYF. In DNA form, the CDR3 reads TGTGCCAGCAGTGAAGACGGGGTCCGGGAGACCCAGTACTTC. The chain carries TRBV2 and TRBJ2-5; tentative D call: TRBD2 (5 bases). The CDR3 consists of 14 residues. Trimming left V 1 base short and J 5 bases short, with 11 bases between. Germline CDR1 reads SNHLY; CDR2 reads FYNNEI. Combining the CDR3 with reference TRBV2 and TRBJ2-5 gives the whole variable domain EPEVTQTPSHQVTQMGQEVILRCVPISNHLYFYWYRQILGQKVEFLVSFYNNEISEKSEIFDDQFSVERPDGSNFTLKIRSTKLEDSAMYFCASSEDGVRETQYFGPGTRLLVL.